The entry below gives a single T cell receptor (beta chain) sequence along with its context. This sample was included in a study of blood T cells in healthy people across ages. Then a second PCR, running roughly 6 to 12 cycles, was carried out with a sample-barcoded 5' primer and a J-beta primer mix. Researchers report that a template-switch adaptor with 12 random nucleotides tagged each cDNA molecule. TCRdb processed the 5' RACE reads anew with MiXCR; each CDR3 protein has one entry. This table holds around 800,000 distinct CDR3 sequences, roughly 50% found once. Sequencing was performed on blood. This sequence was found in a man aged 80 or over in good health.

CDR3 in DNA: TGTGCCACCAACCAGGGGTCCTACGAGCAGTACTTC. Residues: CATNQGSYEQYF. This chain uses TRBV6-1 with TRBJ2-7, with D perhaps TRBD1 (6 bases). Germline CDR1 MNHNS, CDR2 SASEGT. The CDR3 loop spans 12 amino acids. Trimming removed 10 bases from V and 1 base from J, with 11 bases in between.